These 20 T cell receptor beta chains originate from one sample sequenced in a study of T cell responses to AZD1222 COVID-19 vaccine. The assay was immunoSEQ multiplex PCR, and TCRdb's table has in-frame clones only and misses some. The sample holds about 84,000 clones; approximately 90% are singletons and the top ten take under 14%. Sequenced here: peripheral blood, sampled 28 days after the second AZD1222 dose. The receptors here all came from an adult who received the AZD1222 COVID-19 vaccine.

DNA for the CDR3: TGTGCCAGCAGCCCGACGACCATGACCGTGCCCTATGGCTACACCTTC. Translation gives CASSPTTMTVPYGYTF. The chain couples TRBV5-6 to TRBJ1-2; D is unclear. The CDR3 covers 16 residues. Germline V gene lookup returns CDR1 SGHDT and CDR2 YYEEEE. V shed 4 bases and J shed 4 bases, with 20 bases lying between them.

This clone appeared once. The chain uses TRBV6-5 and TRBJ1-2, with D unresolved. This CDR3 has 14 amino acids. The V end lost 0 bases, the J end lost 4 bases, and 9 bases lay between the germline ends. CDR1 is MNHEY, CDR2 SVGAGI, per germline. CDR3 in DNA: TGTGCCAGCAGTTACTCAAGGACCCCCTATGGCTACACCTTC. Protein: CASSYSRTPYGYTF.

The DNA of the CDR3 is TGCGCCAGCAGTCTCATGGGCGATAGTAGGGAGCAGTACTTC. Encoded protein: CASSLMGDSREQYF. V is TRBV5-1 and J is TRBJ2-7; D is unclear. Germline V gene sequence: CDR1 SGHRS, CDR2 YFSETQ. Trimming shortened V by 5 bases and J by 7 bases, and 19 bases separated the two germline ends. This CDR3 is 14 amino acids long. The complete variable domain, with remaining parts taken from reference TRBV5-1 and TRBJ2-7, reads KAGVTQTPRYLIKTRGQQVTLSCSPISGHRSVSWYQQTPGQGLQFLFEYFSETQRNKGNFPGRFSGRQFSNSRSEMNVSTLELGDSALYLCASSLMGDSREQYFGPGTRLTVT.

The V gene is TRBV6-6, the J gene TRBJ1-2, with 11 bases lining up with TRBD1. V lost 2 bases to trimming and J lost 3 bases; unmatched junction nucleotides: 2. This CDR3 region has 15 residues. CDR1 is MNHNY and CDR2 is SVGAGI in the germline V gene (reference sequence). The DNA for the CDR3 is TGTGCCAGCAGTTACGGACAGGGGGCTGACTATGGCTACACCTTC. Translating it yields CASSYGQGADYGYTF.

This clone was seen just once. The chain employs TRBV19 and TRBJ2-3; D uncertain. The CDR3 spans 14 residues. V was trimmed by 3 bases and J by 2 bases, leaving 9 bases between them. Germline loops: CDR1 LNHDA, CDR2 SQIVND (reference sequence). DNA of the CDR3: TGTGCCAGTAGTATCTCTGGCCCCACAGATACGCAGTATTTT. Protein: CASSISGPTDTQYF. The complete variable domain, with remaining parts taken from reference TRBV19 and TRBJ2-3, reads DGGITQSPKYLFRKEGQNVTLSCEQNLNHDAMYWYRQDPGQGLRLIYYSQIVNDFQKGDIAEGYSVSREKKESFPLTVTSAQKNPTAFYLCASSISGPTDTQYFGPGTRLTVL.

This rearrangement joins TRBV5-6 to TRBJ1-6, with D maybe TRBD1 (5 bases). V lost 4 bases to trimming and J lost 18 bases, with 26 bases between them. This CDR3 is 15 amino acids long. Germline values: CDR1 SGHDT, CDR2 YYEEEE. The CDR3 reads CASSHTGQGPNEDHF. The CDR3 bases are TGTGCCAGCAGCCATACCGGCCAGGGCCCGAACGAGGACCACTTT. The entire variable domain, with the rest obtained from reference TRBV5-6 and TRBJ1-6, is as follows: DAGVTQSPTHLIKTRGQQVTLRCSPKSGHDTVSWYQQALGQGPQFIFQYYEEEERQRGNFPDRFSGHQFPNYSSELNVNALLLGDSALYLCASSHTGQGPNEDHFGNGTRLTVT.

This chain uses TRBV19 with TRBJ1-3; possibly TRBD1 for D (5 bases). V was trimmed by 3 bases and J by 0 bases, leaving 15 bases between them. The CDR3 has 17 residues. CDR1 and CDR2 (germline): LNHDA, SQIVND (reference sequence). The CDR3 DNA reads as TGTGCCAGTAGTATTAGGGGAACGGGGCTCTCTGGAAACACCATATATTTT. Protein product: CASSIRGTGLSGNTIYF.

V usage is TRBV6-5 and J usage is TRBJ2-7, with D possibly matching TRBD1 (6 bases). CDR3 length equals 13 residues. With 8 bases removed from V and 0 bases from J, the gap between germline ends came to 11 bases. Looked up from germline, CDR1 is MNHEY and CDR2 is SVGAGI. The CDR3 spells CASHRVGSYEQYF. CDR3 bases: TGTGCCAGCCACAGGGTTGGCTCCTACGAGCAGTACTTC.

The V and J genes are TRBV18 and TRBJ1-6; D is unclear. Germline assignment: CDR1 KGHSH and CDR2 LQKENI. Trimming cost V 6 bases and J 7 bases, with 10 bases left between them. The CDR3 totals 13 residues. The CDR3 DNA is TGTGCCAGCTCCCTGTCAGAAAATTCACCCCTCCACTTT. Translation: CASSLSENSPLHF.

The chain employs TRBV2 and TRBJ1-5; TRBD1 is a possible D gene (6 bases). The CDR3 sequence is 13 residues long. In germline, CDR1 is SNHLY, CDR2 FYNNEI. Trimming left V 6 bases short and J 4 bases short, with 10 bases between. The CDR3 loop reads CASRVQGNQPQHF. The DNA of the CDR3 is TGTGCCAGCAGAGTCCAGGGGAATCAGCCCCAGCATTTT.

The rearrangement uses TRBV27 and TRBJ1-5, with D tentatively TRBD1 (5 bases). The germline V gene encodes CDR1 MNHEY and CDR2 SMNVEV (reference sequence). V was clipped by 0 bases and J by 6 bases, with 12 bases between them. The CDR3 loop spans 15 amino acids. The CDR3 reads CASSLSRGATQPQHF. CDR3 DNA sequence: TGTGCCAGCAGTTTATCGCGAGGGGCGACTCAGCCCCAGCATTTT.

The chain is built from TRBV10-2 and TRBJ2-7; the match to TRBD1 covers 8 bases. In germline, CDR1 is WSHSY, CDR2 SAAADI. Trimming at V came to 3 bases and at J to 0 bases, leaving 4 bases not matched to a gene. The CDR3 has 15 residues. CDR3 sequence (DNA): TGCGCCAGCAGTGATAGGGACAGGAGCTCCTACGAGCAGTACTTC. As protein: CASSDRDRSSYEQYF.

This chain links TRBV15 with TRBJ1-1; D is perhaps TRBD1 (6 bases). The CDR3 loop spans 15 amino acids. Trimming removed 3 bases from V and 6 bases from J, with 17 bases in between. Germline V gene data show CDR1 as LNHNV and CDR2 as YYDKDF (reference sequence). This chain's CDR3 is CATSRNRAYRAEAFF. In nucleotides, the CDR3 is TGTGCCACCAGCAGGAACAGGGCATATCGTGCTGAAGCTTTCTTT.

The chain uses TRBV6-5 and TRBJ2-1, with D perhaps being TRBD1 or TRBD2 (6 bases each). The CDR3 runs to 14 residues. The ends were cut back, 11 bases at V and 0 bases at J, with 14 bases in the middle. The germline gives CDR1 MNHEY, CDR2 SVGAGI. CDR3 region: CAVFGGHSYNEQFF. CDR3 nucleotide sequence: TGTGCCGTGTTCGGGGGCCACTCCTACAATGAGCAGTTCTTC.

V and J are TRBV5-1 and TRBJ1-3; D possibly corresponds to TRBD1 (6 bases). The CDR3 has 14 amino acids. From germline, CDR1 is SGHRS and CDR2 YFSETQ. Trimming left V 4 bases short and J 2 bases short, with 10 bases between. As DNA, the CDR3 is TGCGCCAGCAGCCTAGGACAGACTGGAAACACCATATATTTT. It is translated as CASSLGQTGNTIYF.

The chain combines TRBV7-9 with TRBJ2-5; D is uncertain. The CDR3 spans 14 residues. Trimming cost V 5 bases and J 4 bases, with 14 bases left between them. Germline CDR1 reads SEHNR; CDR2 reads FQNEAQ (reference sequence). CDR3 residues: CASSPGRVRETQYF. CDR3 DNA: TGTGCCAGCAGCCCGGGTCGCGTGAGAGAGACCCAGTACTTC.

The chain is built from TRBV9 and TRBJ1-4, with TRBD1 identical over 7 bases. Germline-derived CDR1 and CDR2 are SGDLS and YYNGEE. CDR3 length equals 15 residues. V gave up 2 bases and J gave up 1 base; unmatched junction bases: 2. This chain's CDR3 is CASSVRDRTNEKLFF. The CDR3 DNA is TGTGCCAGCAGCGTCCGGGACAGAACTAATGAAAAACTGTTTTTT.

The rearrangement uses TRBV9 and TRBJ1-1; 7 nucleotides match TRBD1. The CDR3 totals 16 residues. Per germline, CDR1 SGDLS and CDR2 YYNGEE. With V trimmed by 3 bases and J by 1 base, 9 bases remained unmatched. The DNA for the CDR3 is TGTGCCAGCAGCGCACACAGGGGTTTAGGGAACACTGAAGCTTTCTTT. Translated, it gives CASSAHRGLGNTEAFF.

This clone was recorded a few times. The chain uses TRBV5-1 and TRBJ1-1, with D hard to call. The CDR3 runs 13 residues. Trimming took off 1 base at V and 0 bases at J, with 4 bases between the two ends. Per germline, CDR1 SGHRS and CDR2 YFSETQ. Here the CDR3 DNA reads TGCGCCAGCAGCTTGAGGGTGAACACTGAAGCTTTCTTT. This codes for CASSLRVNTEAFF.

V usage is TRBV3-1 (or the pseudogene TRBV3-2) and J usage is TRBJ1-3; no clear D gene. CDR1 is LGHDT, CDR2 YNNKEL, per germline (reference sequence). V was trimmed by 3 bases and J by 2 bases, leaving 5 bases between them. CDR3 size: 13 residues. The CDR3 DNA reads as TGTGCCAGCAGCCACGGGGCTGGAAACACCATATATTTT. Its translation: CASSHGAGNTIYF.